The entry that follows covers one T cell receptor (beta chain) sequence. Deletions cut 5 bases from V and 4 bases from J, with 13 bases between. Germline CDR1 LNHDA, CDR2 SQIVND (reference sequence). There are 14 residues in the CDR3. The assay was immunoSEQ multiplex PCR, and TCRdb's table has in-frame clones only and misses some. The table shows some 450,000 clones, with roughly 80% occurring only once. This entry belongs to a study of shared clonotypes between healthy human individuals. The sequenced material came from PBMCs. This receptor was identified in a woman aged 40 to 50 in good health. Some clones in this sample may be carry-over from other donors' samples. The chain uses TRBV19 and TRBJ2-3, with D tentatively TRBD1 (5 bases). CDR3 bases: TGTGCCAGTAGTGGGTCTAGGGGCCCAGATACGCAGTATTTT. It encodes CASSGSRGPDTQYF.